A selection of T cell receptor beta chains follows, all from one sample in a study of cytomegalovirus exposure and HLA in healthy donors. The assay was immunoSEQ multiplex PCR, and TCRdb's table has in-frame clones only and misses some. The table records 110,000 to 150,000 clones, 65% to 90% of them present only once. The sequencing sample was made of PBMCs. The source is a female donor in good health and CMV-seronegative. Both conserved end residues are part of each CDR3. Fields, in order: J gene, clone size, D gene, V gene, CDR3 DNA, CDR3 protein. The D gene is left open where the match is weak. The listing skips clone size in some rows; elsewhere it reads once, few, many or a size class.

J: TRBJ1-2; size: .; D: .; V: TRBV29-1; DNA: TGCAGCGTTGAGGAGACTGCCTATGGCTACACCTTC; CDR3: CSVEETAYGYTF
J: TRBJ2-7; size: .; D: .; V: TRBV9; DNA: TGTGCCAGCAGCGTAGCGAACGCGGACGAGCAGTACTTC; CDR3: CASSVANADEQYF
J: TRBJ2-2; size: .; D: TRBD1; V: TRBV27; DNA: TGTGCCAGCAGTTTGTCACAGGGGTTCACCGGGGAGCTGTTTTTT; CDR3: CASSLSQGFTGELFF
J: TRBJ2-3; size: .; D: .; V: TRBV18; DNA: TGTGCCAGCTCCCTAGACAGTTCGGATACGCAGTATTTT; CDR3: CASSLDSSDTQYF
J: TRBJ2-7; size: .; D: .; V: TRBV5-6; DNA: TGTGCCAGCAGCTTGGGTGGGAGCAGCTCCTACGAGCAGTACTTC; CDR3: CASSLGGSSSYEQYF
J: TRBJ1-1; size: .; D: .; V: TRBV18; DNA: TGTGCCAGCTCACCAACGGTCTTGAACACTGAAGCTTTCTTT; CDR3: CASSPTVLNTEAFF
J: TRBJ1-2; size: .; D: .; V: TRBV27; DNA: TGTGCCAGCAGTTTAATAGGGAGAGAATATGGCTACACCTTC; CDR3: CASSLIGREYGYTF
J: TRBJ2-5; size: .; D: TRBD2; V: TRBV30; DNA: TGTGCCTGGAGTGGGGTTCGGACTAGCAACTTTCAAGAGACCCAGTACTTC; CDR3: CAWSGVRTSNFQETQYF
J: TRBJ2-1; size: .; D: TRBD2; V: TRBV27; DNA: TGTGCCAGCAGTTTAGGTCTAGCGGGAACCTCCTACAATGAGCAGTTCTTC; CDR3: CASSLGLAGTSYNEQFF
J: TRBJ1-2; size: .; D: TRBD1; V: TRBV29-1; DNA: TGCAGCGTTATGTTACAGGGGACCAAAGGAGGCTACACCTTC; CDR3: CSVMLQGTKGGYTF
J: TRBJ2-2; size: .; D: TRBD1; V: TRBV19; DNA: TGTGCCAGTACTCCGGGACAGGTTAACACCGGGGAGCTGTTTTTT; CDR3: CASTPGQVNTGELFF
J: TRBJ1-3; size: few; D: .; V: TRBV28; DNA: TGTGCCAGCAGCCGCAGGGCTTACTCTGGAAACACCATATATTTT; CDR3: CASSRRAYSGNTIYF
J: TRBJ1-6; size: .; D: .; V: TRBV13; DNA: TGTGCCAGCAGCTTAATCGACAGAGCTGGCTTTGGTTCACCCCTCCACTTT; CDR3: CASSLIDRAGFGSPLHF
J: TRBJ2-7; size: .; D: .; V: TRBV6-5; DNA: TGTGCCAGCAGTTCAGGAGGGCACTTTGACGAGCAGTACTTC; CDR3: CASSSGGHFDEQYF
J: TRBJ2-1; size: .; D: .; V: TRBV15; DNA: TGTGCCACCAGCAGAGTTAGCGCGAGAGCGGACAATGAGCAGTTCTTC; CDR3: CATSRVSARADNEQFF
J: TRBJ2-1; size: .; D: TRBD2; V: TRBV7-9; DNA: TGTGCCAGCAGCGGGCGACTAGGGACTAGCGGGAAGGGCGAAAATGAGCAGTTCTTC; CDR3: CASSGRLGTSGKGENEQFF
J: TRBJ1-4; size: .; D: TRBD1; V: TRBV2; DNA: TGTGCCAGCAGTGAGTCAGGGGGACGGGGTGAAAAACTGTTTTTT; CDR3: CASSESGGRGEKLFF
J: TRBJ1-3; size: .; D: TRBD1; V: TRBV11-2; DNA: TGTGCCAGCAGCTTAGCCCTCGGGACAGCCGGAAACACCATATATTTT; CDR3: CASSLALGTAGNTIYF
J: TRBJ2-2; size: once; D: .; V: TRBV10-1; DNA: TGCGCCAGCACCAGCACCGGGGAGCTGTTTTTT; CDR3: CASTSTGELFF
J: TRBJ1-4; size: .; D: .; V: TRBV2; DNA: TGTGCCAGCATTACAGCAACTAATGAAAAACTGTTTTTT; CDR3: CASITATNEKLFF
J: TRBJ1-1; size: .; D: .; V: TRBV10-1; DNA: TGCGCCAGCAGTGAGGTCAGTGGTGTCACTGAAGCTTTCTTT; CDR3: CASSEVSGVTEAFF
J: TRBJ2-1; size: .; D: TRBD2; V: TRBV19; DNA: TGTGCCAGTAGTAACTTAGCGGGAGGGTACAATGAGCAGTTCTTC; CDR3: CASSNLAGGYNEQFF
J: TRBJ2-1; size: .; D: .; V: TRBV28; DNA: TGTGCCAGCAGTTTGCGGGTCGTAGAGCAGTTCTTC; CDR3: CASSLRVVEQFF